Each of the 25 T cell receptor beta chains below was sequenced from the same sample in a study of blood T cells in healthy people across ages (dated by TCRdb to the mid-2010s). Libraries were made using 5' RACE. For sequencing, an Illumina HiSeq 2500 was employed. A second PCR of roughly 6 to 11 cycles was run with a J-beta primer mix and a sample-barcoded 5' primer. The public reads were run again by TCRdb, first through fastp at Q25 and then through MiXCR, and only productive beta chains were kept. One record per CDR3 amino acid sequence lists the most common genes and DNA. The sample yields some 1,500,000 distinct CDR3 sequences; 35% to 45% were counted once. About 4% of the sample comes from the top ten. The sequencing input was blood. The receptors derive from a woman under 30 in good health.

The chain joins TRBV20-1 to TRBJ2-3; 10 bases line up with TRBD2. The CDR3 consists of 14 residues. Unmatched junction bases numbered 3, after V lost 3 bases and J lost 3 bases. Looked up from germline, CDR1 is DFQATT and CDR2 is SNEGSKA (reference sequence). CDR3 sequence reads: CSASPGLATDTQYF. In DNA, the CDR3 is TGCAGTGCTAGCCCGGGACTAGCGACAGATACGCAGTATTTT.

This rearrangement joins TRBV29-1 to TRBJ1-1; D gene unclear. This CDR3 region has 14 residues. Deletions cut 1 base from V and 5 bases from J, with 14 bases between. CDR1 is SQVTM, CDR2 ANQGSEA, per germline. The CDR3, as DNA: TGCAGCGTTGAAGCGCGACTCTCAAGAACTGAAGCTTTCTTT. This gives the protein CSVEARLSRTEAFF.

The chain couples TRBV6-6 to TRBJ2-7; D remains ambiguous. The CDR3 has 14 amino acids. Trimming took 5 bases from V and 5 from J, leaving 16 bases between them. Germline loops: CDR1 MNHNY, CDR2 SVGAGI (reference sequence). The chain's CDR3 is CASSADAVVDEQYF. The CDR3 DNA sequence: TGTGCCAGCAGTGCGGACGCGGTGGTCGACGAGCAGTACTTC.

This clonotype was picked up a small number of times. This chain uses TRBV27 with TRBJ2-3; 9 nucleotides line up with TRBD2. Trimming at V came to 2 bases and at J to 4 bases, leaving 7 bases not matched to a gene. The CDR3 totals 16 residues. Germline lookup yields CDR1 MNHEY and CDR2 SMNVEV (reference sequence). Here the CDR3 reads CASSLRIAGAADTQYF. CDR3 coding DNA: TGTGCCAGCAGTTTAAGGATAGCGGGAGCGGCAGATACGCAGTATTTT.

A few counts support this clonotype. This chain uses TRBV4-2 with TRBJ2-4; no definite D call. The end of the DNA aligns better with TRBJ2-7, so the J call may be wrong. CDR3 size: 15 residues. Germline values: CDR1 LGHNA, CDR2 YNFKEQ. In nucleotides, the CDR3 is TGTGCCAGCAGCCAAGAGGACCTAGACTCCTACGAGCAGTACTTC. It is translated as CASSQEDLDSYEQYF.

This clonotype was picked up many times. This chain uses TRBV12-3 or TRBV12-4 with TRBJ2-5, with D perhaps TRBD1 or TRBD2 (5 bases each). The V end lost 6 bases, the J end lost 2 bases, and 13 bases lay between the germline ends. The CDR3 covers 14 residues. CDR3 in DNA: TGTGCCAGCAGCAGGGACGGATTACAAGAGACCCAGTACTTC. Translation gives CASSRDGLQETQYF.

The chain combines TRBV4-3 with TRBJ2-3, with no clear D. The CDR3 is 12 amino acids. Germline CDR1 reads LGHNA; CDR2 reads YSLEER. Between the trimmed V and J ends, which lost 4 bases and 5 bases, there was a span of 7 bases. CDR3 protein: CASSREKDTQYF. CDR3 bases: TGCGCCAGCAGCCGTGAAAAAGATACGCAGTATTTT.

The chain recombines TRBV6-1 with TRBJ2-4, with TRBD1 as a possible D gene (5 bases). CDR1 is MNHNS, CDR2 SASEGT, per germline. This CDR3 is 14 amino acids long. The ends were cut back, 1 base at V and 13 bases at J, with 17 bases in the middle. The CDR3 spells CASSEGRVSREQYF. CDR3 coding DNA: TGTGCCAGCAGTGAAGGCAGGGTGTCAAGAGAGCAGTACTTC.

The J gene is TRBJ1-6, the V gene TRBV6-5, with 8 bases matching TRBD1. The CDR3 has 16 residues. The V and J ends lost 0 bases and 6 bases, in that order; junction bases with no gene match: 4. The germline V gene encodes CDR1 MNHEY and CDR2 SVGAGI. The CDR3: CASSYSGQGSNSPLHF. CDR3 DNA sequence: TGTGCCAGCAGTTACTCTGGACAGGGCAGTAATTCACCCCTCCACTTT.

The table lists this clonotype with a few counts. V gene TRBV10-3 combines with J gene TRBJ2-5; 7 positions match TRBD1. This CDR3 contains 16 residues. V shed 6 bases and J 6 bases; nucleotides not matched to a gene: 16. The germline V gene has CDR1 ENHRY and CDR2 SYGVKD. The CDR3 DNA is TGTGCCATCAGCAATACCGGGACAGACATAATTAAGACCCAGTACTTC. It is translated as CAISNTGTDIIKTQYF.

This chain links TRBV12-3 or TRBV12-4 with TRBJ1-6; D remains ambiguous. The CDR3 has 16 amino acids. Trimming took off 3 bases at V and 6 bases at J, with 15 bases between the two ends. The CDR3 DNA reads TGTGCCAGCAGTTTTATAACGGACGTATTTAATTCACCCCTCCACTTT. This encodes CASSFITDVFNSPLHF.

V usage is TRBV6-5 and J usage is TRBJ1-4; TRBD1 matches 9 bases. The CDR3 is 15 amino acids. In germline, CDR1 is MNHEY, CDR2 SVGAGI. J was trimmed by 5 bases and V by 6 bases; bases with no gene match: 7. In DNA form, the CDR3 reads TGTGCCAGCAGGCCGGACAGGGGCACAAATGAAAAACTGTTTTTT. It yields the protein CASRPDRGTNEKLFF.

This clonotype came up a few times. J is TRBJ2-7 and V is TRBV12-3 or TRBV12-4; D may correspond to TRBD1 or TRBD2 (5 bases each). Between the trimmed V and J ends, which lost 0 bases and 3 bases, there was a span of 9 bases. The CDR3 runs to 14 residues. The CDR3 bases are TGTGCCAGCAGTTTAGCGGGGGACCACTACGAGCAGTACTTC. Amino acids: CASSLAGDHYEQYF.

V usage is TRBV28 and J usage is TRBJ1-4; D perhaps matches TRBD1 (6 bases). Germline lookup yields CDR1 MDHEN and CDR2 SYDVKM. V shed 9 bases and J shed 8 bases, with 16 bases lying between them. The CDR3 covers 13 residues. CDR3 DNA sequence: TGTGCCAGGGGACGAAGGGGGAGAGAAAAACTGTTTTTT. This encodes CARGRRGREKLFF.

The chain couples TRBV10-2 to TRBJ2-3; 9 bases line up with TRBD1. The CDR3 length is 16 residues. With 3 bases clipped from V and 8 bases from J, the junction kept 12 bases outside the gene matches. Germline V lookup: CDR1 WSHSY, CDR2 SAAADI. The CDR3 loop reads CASSEIRGQGRGTQYF. The CDR3 DNA sequence: TGCGCCAGCAGTGAAATACGGGGACAGGGCCGGGGTACGCAGTATTTT.

This clonotype was found a few times. The chain joins TRBV6-1 to TRBJ1-1, with D perhaps matching TRBD1 (6 bases). Germline V CDR1 and CDR2: MNHNS, SASEGT. V was shortened by 5 bases and J by 1 base, with 17 bases between the two germline ends. The CDR3 consists of 16 residues. CDR3 nucleotides: TGTGCCAGCAGTCATCCGCCGGGGACAACGAACACTGAAGCTTTCTTT. Amino acid sequence: CASSHPPGTTNTEAFF.

This clonotype was observed a few times. V gene TRBV7-9 combines with J gene TRBJ2-4; D is uncertain. The J call may be in error: the DNA end matches TRBJ2-5 better. The germline CDR1 and CDR2 sequences are SEHNR and FQNEAQ (reference sequence). The CDR3 length is 16 residues. The CDR3 loop is CASSLELPGWLETQYF. DNA of the CDR3: TGTGCCAGCAGCTTAGAACTACCCGGATGGTTAGAGACCCAGTACTTC.

Only a few counts were recorded for this clonotype. The chain has TRBV5-1 and TRBJ1-2; D unclear. CDR3 length: 13 residues. Germline V lookup: CDR1 SGHRS, CDR2 YFSETQ. Trimming removed 1 base from V and 3 bases from J, with 7 bases in between. The CDR3 is CASSLNQDYGYTF. The DNA for the CDR3 is TGCGCCAGCAGCTTGAACCAAGACTATGGCTACACCTTC.

With respect to this clonotype: One junction end does not reproduce the germline sequence, and a read error may be involved. The chain combines TRBV7-7 with TRBJ2-5, with TRBD2 as a possible D gene (6 bases). CDR3 length: 15 amino acids. CDR1 and CDR2 from the germline V gene are SSHAT and FNYEAQ (reference sequence). The CDR3 sequence is CASSLSAGRGETQYF. The DNA of the CDR3 is TGTGCTAGCAGCCTCAGTGCCGGGAGAGGAGAGACCCAGTACTTC. Filled out from reference TRBV7-7 and TRBJ2-5, the complete variable domain reads GAGVSQSPRYKVTKRGQDVTLRCDPISSHATLYWYQQALGQGPEFLTYFNYEAQPDKSGLPSDRFSAERPEGSISTLTIQRTEQRDSAMYRCASSLSAGRGETQYFGPGTRLLVL.

The chain uses TRBV10-3 and TRBJ2-7; no clear D gene. CDR1 is ENHRY, CDR2 SYGVKD, per germline. The CDR3 spans 13 residues. The V end lost 4 bases, the J end lost 8 bases, and 15 bases lay between the germline ends. This CDR3 reads CAISAIQKYKQYF. The CDR3, as DNA: TGTGCCATCAGTGCAATACAGAAGTACAAGCAGTACTTC.

In nucleotides, the CDR3 is TGTGCCAGTACCCGGGCCGACGCTAACTATGGCTACACCTTC. Amino acid sequence: CASTRADANYGYTF. The chain links TRBV4-2 to TRBJ1-2; D ambiguous. Deletions cut 9 bases from V and 0 bases from J, with 14 bases between. This CDR3 region has 14 residues. Looked up from germline, CDR1 is LGHNA and CDR2 is YNFKEQ.

The chain employs TRBV5-6 and TRBJ2-2; weak D call: TRBD1 (6 bases). Per germline, CDR1 SGHDT and CDR2 YYEEEE. This CDR3 has 17 residues. V shed 6 bases and J shed 6 bases, with 24 bases lying between them. Written as DNA, the CDR3 is TGTGCCAGCATCCCCTCGGGACATCGGGCCGTTCCCGGGGAGCTGTTTTTT. Encoded protein: CASIPSGHRAVPGELFF.

This sequence joins TRBV7-9 and TRBJ1-1; unclear D gene. Trimming removed 0 bases from V and 1 base from J, with 12 bases in between. CDR3 length: 16 amino acids. Germline assignment: CDR1 SEHNR and CDR2 FQNEAQ (reference sequence). The CDR3: CASSLAGGGANTEAFF. CDR3 coding DNA: TGTGCCAGCAGCTTAGCGGGAGGAGGCGCGAACACTGAAGCTTTCTTT.

Only a few counts were recorded for this clonotype. This sequence joins TRBV7-9 and TRBJ1-6; D is uncertain. Germline V gene sequence: CDR1 SEHNR, CDR2 FQNEAQ (reference sequence). V gave up 6 bases and J gave up 10 bases, with 22 bases separating them. The CDR3 is 16 residues long. CDR3 nucleotide sequence: TGTGCCAGCAGGCCCTCGTCGGGTCTCTCGGACTCACCCCTCCACTTT. Translation: CASRPSSGLSDSPLHF.

The rearrangement joins TRBV7-9 to TRBJ1-1, with a tentative D call TRBD1 (5 bases). CDR3 length: 15 amino acids. Germline CDR1 SEHNR, CDR2 FQNEAQ (reference sequence). The ends were cut back, 2 bases at V and 4 bases at J, with 14 bases in the middle. The CDR3 bases are TGTGCCAGCAGCTTATCCCTCGGGACCCTCACTGAAGCTTTCTTT. Its protein is CASSLSLGTLTEAFF.